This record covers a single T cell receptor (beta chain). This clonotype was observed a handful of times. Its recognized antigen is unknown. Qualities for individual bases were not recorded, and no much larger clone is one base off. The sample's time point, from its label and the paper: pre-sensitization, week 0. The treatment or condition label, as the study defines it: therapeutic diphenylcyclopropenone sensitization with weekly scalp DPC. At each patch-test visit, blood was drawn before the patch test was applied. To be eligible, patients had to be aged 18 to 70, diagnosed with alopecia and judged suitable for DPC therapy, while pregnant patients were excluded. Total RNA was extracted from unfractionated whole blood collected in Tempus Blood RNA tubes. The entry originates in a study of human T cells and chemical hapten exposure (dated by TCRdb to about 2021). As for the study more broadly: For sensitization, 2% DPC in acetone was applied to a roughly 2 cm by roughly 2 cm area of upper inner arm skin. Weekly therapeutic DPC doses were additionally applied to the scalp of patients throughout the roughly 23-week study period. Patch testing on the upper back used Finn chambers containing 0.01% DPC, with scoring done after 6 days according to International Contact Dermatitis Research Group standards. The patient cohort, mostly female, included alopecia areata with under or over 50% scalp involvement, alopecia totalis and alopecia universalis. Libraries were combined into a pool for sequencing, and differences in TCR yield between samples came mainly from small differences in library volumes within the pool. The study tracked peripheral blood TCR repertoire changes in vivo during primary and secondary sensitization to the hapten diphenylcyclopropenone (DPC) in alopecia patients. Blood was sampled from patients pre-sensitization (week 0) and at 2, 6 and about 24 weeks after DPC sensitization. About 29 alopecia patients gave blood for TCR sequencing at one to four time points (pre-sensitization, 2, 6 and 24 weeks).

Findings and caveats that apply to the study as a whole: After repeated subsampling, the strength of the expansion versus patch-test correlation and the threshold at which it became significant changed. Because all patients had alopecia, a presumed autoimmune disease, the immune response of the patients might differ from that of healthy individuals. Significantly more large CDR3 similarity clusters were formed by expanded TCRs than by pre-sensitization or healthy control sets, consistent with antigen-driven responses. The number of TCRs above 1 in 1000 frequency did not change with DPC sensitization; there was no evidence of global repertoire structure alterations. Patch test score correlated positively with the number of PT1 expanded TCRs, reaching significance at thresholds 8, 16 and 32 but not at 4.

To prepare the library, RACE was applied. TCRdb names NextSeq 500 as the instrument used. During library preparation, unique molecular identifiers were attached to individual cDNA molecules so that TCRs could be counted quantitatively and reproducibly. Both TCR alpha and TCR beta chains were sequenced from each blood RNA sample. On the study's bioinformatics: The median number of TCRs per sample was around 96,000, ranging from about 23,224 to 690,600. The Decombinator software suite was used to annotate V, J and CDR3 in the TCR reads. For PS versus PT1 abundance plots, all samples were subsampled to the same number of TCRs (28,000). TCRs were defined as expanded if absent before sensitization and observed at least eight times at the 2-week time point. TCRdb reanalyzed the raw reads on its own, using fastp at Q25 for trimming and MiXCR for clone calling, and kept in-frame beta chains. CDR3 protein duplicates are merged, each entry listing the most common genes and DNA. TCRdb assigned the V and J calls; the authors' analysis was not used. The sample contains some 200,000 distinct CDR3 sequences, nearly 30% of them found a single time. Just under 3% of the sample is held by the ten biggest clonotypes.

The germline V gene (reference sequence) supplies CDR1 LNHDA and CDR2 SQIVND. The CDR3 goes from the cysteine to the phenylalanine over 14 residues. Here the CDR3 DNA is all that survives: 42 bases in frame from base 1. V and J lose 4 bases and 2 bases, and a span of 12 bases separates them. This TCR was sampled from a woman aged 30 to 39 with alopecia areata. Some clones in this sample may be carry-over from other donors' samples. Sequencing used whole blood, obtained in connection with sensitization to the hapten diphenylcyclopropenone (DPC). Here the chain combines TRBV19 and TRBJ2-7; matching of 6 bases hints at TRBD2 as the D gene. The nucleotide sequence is TGTGCCAGTAGTAGCCGGGAGTCTCCCTACGAGCAGTACTTC. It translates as CASSSRESPYEQYF. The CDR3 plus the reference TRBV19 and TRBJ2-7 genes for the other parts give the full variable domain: DGGITQSPKYLFRKEGQNVTLSCEQNLNHDAMYWYRQDPGQGLRLIYYSQIVNDFQKGDIAEGYSVSREKKESFPLTVTSAQKNPTAFYLCASSSRESPYEQYFGPGTRLTVT.